This note documents a single T cell receptor (beta chain) sequence. These data belong to a study of beta chain features in type 1 diabetes. Expressed TCRB transcripts were sequenced because the entire RNA isolate underwent reverse transcription. Measured with immunoSEQ multiplex PCR; TCRdb has only the in-frame clones, and not every one. The sample has some 410,000 clones, 11% to 15% seen once. Trimming cost V 6 bases and J 6 bases; bases outside gene matches: 17. The CDR3 runs to 16 residues. The germline gives CDR1 SQVTM, CDR2 ANQGSEA. The chain carries TRBV29-1 and TRBJ2-7; TRBD1 matches 10 bases. The source of this sequence is a man aged 25-40 years in good health. The sample taken for sequencing was naive CD4+ T cells from blood. Here the CDR3 DNA reads TGCAGCGTCGCGTCAACCGGACAGGGGGTCTCTCGCGAGCAGTACTTC. Translation gives CSVASTGQGVSREQYF.